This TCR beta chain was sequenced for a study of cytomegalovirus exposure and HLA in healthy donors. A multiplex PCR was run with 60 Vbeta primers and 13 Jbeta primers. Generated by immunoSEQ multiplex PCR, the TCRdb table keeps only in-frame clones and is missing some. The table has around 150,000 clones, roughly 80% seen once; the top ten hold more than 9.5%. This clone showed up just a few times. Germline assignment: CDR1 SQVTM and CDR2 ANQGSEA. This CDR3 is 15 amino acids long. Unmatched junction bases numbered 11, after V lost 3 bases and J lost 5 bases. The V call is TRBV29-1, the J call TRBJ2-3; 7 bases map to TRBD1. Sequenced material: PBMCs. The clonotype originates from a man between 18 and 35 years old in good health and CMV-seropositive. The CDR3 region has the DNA TGCAGCGTTGAGGCACTAGGGGGCCCGGGAGATACGCAGTATTTT. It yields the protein CSVEALGGPGDTQYF.